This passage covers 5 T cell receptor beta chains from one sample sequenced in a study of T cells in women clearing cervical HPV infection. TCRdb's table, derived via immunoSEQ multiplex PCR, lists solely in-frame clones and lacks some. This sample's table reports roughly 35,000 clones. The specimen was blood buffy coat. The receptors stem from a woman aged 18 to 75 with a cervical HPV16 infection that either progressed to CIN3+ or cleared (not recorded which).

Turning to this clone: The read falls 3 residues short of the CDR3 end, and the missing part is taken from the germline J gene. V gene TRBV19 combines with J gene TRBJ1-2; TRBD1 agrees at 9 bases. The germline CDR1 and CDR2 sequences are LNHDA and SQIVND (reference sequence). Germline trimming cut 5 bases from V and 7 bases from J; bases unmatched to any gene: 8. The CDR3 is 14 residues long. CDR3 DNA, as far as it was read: TGTGCCAGTAGTGAGACGACAGGGGGTATTGGC. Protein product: CASSETTGGIG. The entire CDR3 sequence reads CASSETTGGIGYTF.

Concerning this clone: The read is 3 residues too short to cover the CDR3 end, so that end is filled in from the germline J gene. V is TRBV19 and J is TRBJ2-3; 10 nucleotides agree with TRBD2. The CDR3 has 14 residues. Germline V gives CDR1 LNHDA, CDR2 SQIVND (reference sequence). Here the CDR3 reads CASSTGLALETQYF. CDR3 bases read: TGTGCCAGTAGTACGGGACTAGCGCTAGAGACG.

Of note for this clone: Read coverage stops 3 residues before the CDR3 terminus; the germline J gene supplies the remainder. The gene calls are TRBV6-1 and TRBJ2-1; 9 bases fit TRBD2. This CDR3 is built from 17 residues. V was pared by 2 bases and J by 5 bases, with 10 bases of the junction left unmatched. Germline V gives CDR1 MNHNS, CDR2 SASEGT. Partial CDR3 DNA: TGTGCCAGCAGTGAATCAGGGGCTAGCGGGGTACACAATGAG. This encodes CASSESGASGVHNE. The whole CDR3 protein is CASSESGASGVHNEQFF.

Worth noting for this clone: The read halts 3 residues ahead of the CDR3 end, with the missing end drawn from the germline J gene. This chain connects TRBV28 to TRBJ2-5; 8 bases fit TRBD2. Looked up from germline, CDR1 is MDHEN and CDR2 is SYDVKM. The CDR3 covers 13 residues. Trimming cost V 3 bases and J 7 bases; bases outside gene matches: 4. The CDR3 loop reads CASSFLRGGTQYF. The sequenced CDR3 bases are TGTGCCAGCAGTTTTTTACGGGGGGGGACC.

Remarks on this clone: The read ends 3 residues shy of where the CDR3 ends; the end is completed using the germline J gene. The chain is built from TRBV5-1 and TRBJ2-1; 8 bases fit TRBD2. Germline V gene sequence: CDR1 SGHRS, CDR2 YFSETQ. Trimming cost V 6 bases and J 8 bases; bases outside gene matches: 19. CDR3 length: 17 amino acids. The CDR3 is CASTFRAPPGGAHEQFF. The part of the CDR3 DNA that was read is TGCGCCAGCACCTTTCGGGCCCCCCCGGGGGGGGCACATGAG.